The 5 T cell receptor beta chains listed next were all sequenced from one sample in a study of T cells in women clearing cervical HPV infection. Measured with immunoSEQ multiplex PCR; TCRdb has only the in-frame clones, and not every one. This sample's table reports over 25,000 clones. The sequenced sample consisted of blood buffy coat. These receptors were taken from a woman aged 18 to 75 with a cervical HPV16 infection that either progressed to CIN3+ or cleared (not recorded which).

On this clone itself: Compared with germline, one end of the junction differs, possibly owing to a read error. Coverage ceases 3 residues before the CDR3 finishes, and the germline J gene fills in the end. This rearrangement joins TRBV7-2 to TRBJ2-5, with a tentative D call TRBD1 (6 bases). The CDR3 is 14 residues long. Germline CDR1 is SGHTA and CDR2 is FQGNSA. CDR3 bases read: TGTGCCAGCAGCTTTAGTGGGGGCCAAGATACC. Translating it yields CASSFSGGQDT. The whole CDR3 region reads CASSFSGGQDTQYF.

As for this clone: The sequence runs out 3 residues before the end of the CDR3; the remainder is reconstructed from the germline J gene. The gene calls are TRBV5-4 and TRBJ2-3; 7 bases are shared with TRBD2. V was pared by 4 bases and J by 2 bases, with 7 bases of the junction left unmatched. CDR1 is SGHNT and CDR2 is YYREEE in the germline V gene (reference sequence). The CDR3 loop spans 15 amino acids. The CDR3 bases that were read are TGTGCCAGCAGCCCCCGACTAGCAGCCACAGATACG. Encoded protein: CASSPRLAATDT. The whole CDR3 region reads CASSPRLAATDTQYF. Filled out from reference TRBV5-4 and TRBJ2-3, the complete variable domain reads ETGVTQSPTHLIKTRGQQVTLRCSSQSGHNTVSWYQQALGQGPQFIFQYYREEENGRGNFPPRFSGLQFPNYSSELNVNALELDDSALYLCASSPRLAATDTQYFGPGTRLTVL.

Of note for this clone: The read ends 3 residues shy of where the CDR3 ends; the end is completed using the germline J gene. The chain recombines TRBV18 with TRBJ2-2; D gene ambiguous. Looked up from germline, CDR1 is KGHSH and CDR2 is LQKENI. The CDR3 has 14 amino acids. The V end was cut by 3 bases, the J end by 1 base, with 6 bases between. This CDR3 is CASSPSRNTGELFF. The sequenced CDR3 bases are TGTGCCAGCTCACCGTCCAGGAACACCGGGGAG.

The CDR3 is CASSVEGALYGYTF. The CDR3 bases that were read are TGTGCCAGCAGTGTGGAGGGGGCCCTCTATGGC. V is TRBV2 and J is TRBJ1-2; 7 positions match TRBD1. The CDR3 end lies 3 residues beyond the end of the read and is filled in from the germline J gene. Losses at the gene ends were 4 bases for V and 4 bases for J; bases not matched to a gene: 6. CDR3 size: 14 residues. CDR1 and CDR2 (germline): SNHLY, FYNNEI.

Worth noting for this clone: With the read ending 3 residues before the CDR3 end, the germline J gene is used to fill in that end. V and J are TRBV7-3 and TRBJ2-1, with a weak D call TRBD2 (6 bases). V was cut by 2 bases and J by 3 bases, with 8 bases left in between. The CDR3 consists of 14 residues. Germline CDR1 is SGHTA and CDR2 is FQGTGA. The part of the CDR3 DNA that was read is TGTGCCAGCAGCTTAGGGGGACTCTACAATGAG. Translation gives CASSLGGLYNE. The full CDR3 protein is CASSLGGLYNEQFF.